This TCR beta chain was retrieved from a study of blood T cell repertoires in COVID-19. Study at large: COVID-19 samples collected from the United States, Italy and Spain covered acute and convalescent phases. The cDNA or gDNA used as material had been derived from T cells, B-cell-depleted T cells, or PBMCs.

Enrolled through a virtual design, the participants were between 18 and 89 years of age and came from under 25 US areas. This clone was recorded once. The V gene's germline CDR1 is DFQATT and CDR2 SNEGSKA (reference sequence). The ends were cut back, 3 bases at V and 9 bases at J, with 21 bases in the middle. The CDR3 loop spans 16 amino acids. TCRdb keeps only in-frame clones here, not all; method: immunoSEQ multiplex PCR. Of some 340,000 clones listed, more than 75% are singletons. The receptor was isolated from a woman in her twenties or thirties who had recovered from COVID-19. The chain recombines TRBV20-1 with TRBJ1-6, with D hard to call. The specimen sequenced was PBMCs or T cells enriched from blood (not recorded which). Here the CDR3 DNA reads TGCAGTGCTAGTCTCCCGGGAGCCCCTTGGAGTTCACCCCTCCACTTT. This encodes CSASLPGAPWSSPLHF.